Sequencing of this T cell receptor beta chain was carried out in a study of post-analysis software for immune sequencing data. Findings and caveats of the study: The five TRBV segments detected at higher frequency in patients than in controls included TRBV5-6, TRBV5-1 and TRBV20-1. For normalized Chao1 diversity, multiple sclerosis patients scored significantly lower than controls did.

Unique molecular identifiers featured in each of the TCR beta cDNA libraries. Each CDR3 protein is one row after TCRdb ran MiXCR on the PCR reads. The sample carries fewer than 700,000 distinct CDR3 sequences, about 40% recorded once. As regards this clonotype: Its antigen is not identified.

This CDR3 is 16 amino acids long. CDR1 and CDR2 (germline): SGHRS, YFSETQ. The V end lost 2 bases, the J end lost 0 bases, and 11 bases lay between the germline ends. The receptor comes from a girl aged 10-17 years with multiple sclerosis. Sequenced: blood. This chain uses TRBV5-1 with TRBJ2-2; D gene unclear. The CDR3 loop is CASSFYPDANTGELFF. In nucleotides, the CDR3 is TGCGCCAGCAGCTTTTACCCAGACGCGAACACCGGGGAGCTGTTTTTT.